This T cell receptor (beta chain) was observed in a study of T-cell memory formation after mild COVID-19. MiXCR was run by TCRdb on the 5' RACE reads, yielding one entry per CDR3 protein. This repertoire shows about 440,000 distinct CDR3 sequences, roughly 20% found once; its top ten account for 8.4%. This TCR came from an adult woman who had mild COVID-19 (a few samples of this study predate the infection). Cell type and time point are not known. The sequenced sample was PBMCs or a T cell subset sorted from them (not recorded which).

Here the CDR3 reads CASSLVKRGGFNEQFF. CDR3 nucleotide sequence: TGTGCCAGCAGCTTAGTTAAGCGGGGGGGCTTCAATGAGCAGTTCTTC. V and J are TRBV7-8 and TRBJ2-1; the match to TRBD2 covers 10 bases. This CDR3 contains 16 residues. With 1 base clipped from V and 6 bases from J, the junction kept 6 bases outside the gene matches. Germline V CDR1 and CDR2: SGHVS, FQNEAQ.